This T cell receptor beta chain comes out of a study of blood T cell repertoires in COVID-19. Across the study: Both acute and convalescent COVID-19 samples were obtained from the United States, Italy and Spain. Nucleic acid was either cDNA or gDNA, and it came from T cells, B-cell-depleted T cells, or PBMCs.

In the authors' workflow: Amplification of reference gene primers provided the estimated nucleated cell counts. Repertoires were generated with immunoSEQ multiplex PCR, while TCRdb's copy carries only in-frame clones and drops some. V, J and clone size are those of that table, while D and trimming were read from the DNA. The table has 250,000 to 400,000 clones, 75% to 90% seen once; the top ten hold 2.5% to 3.5%. Enrollment of patients from Seattle took place during active infection, with longitudinal follow-up. Sequencing used peripheral blood. The sequence was collected from a woman in her 30s with COVID-19, enrolled during active disease.

CDR3 sequence reads: CASSLELNGELFF. CDR3 coding DNA: TGCGCCAGCAGCTTGGAGCTTAACGGGGAGCTGTTTTTT. The chain links TRBV5-1 to TRBJ2-2; no clear D. This CDR3 comprises 13 residues. Germline CDR1 is SGHRS and CDR2 is YFSETQ. V was shortened by 0 bases and J by 7 bases, with 7 bases between the two germline ends.